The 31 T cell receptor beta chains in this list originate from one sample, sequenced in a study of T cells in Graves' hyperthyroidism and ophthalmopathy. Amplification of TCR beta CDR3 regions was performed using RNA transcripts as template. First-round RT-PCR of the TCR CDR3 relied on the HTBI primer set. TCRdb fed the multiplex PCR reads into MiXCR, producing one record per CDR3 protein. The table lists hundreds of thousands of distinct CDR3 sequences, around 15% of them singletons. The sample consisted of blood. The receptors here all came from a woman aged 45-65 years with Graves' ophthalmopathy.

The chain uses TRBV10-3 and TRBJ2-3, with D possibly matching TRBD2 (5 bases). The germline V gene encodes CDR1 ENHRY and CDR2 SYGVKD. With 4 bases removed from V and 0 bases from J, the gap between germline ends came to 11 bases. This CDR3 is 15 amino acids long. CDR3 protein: CAISAGGLSTDTQYF. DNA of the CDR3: TGTGCCATCAGTGCTGGAGGTCTCAGCACAGATACGCAGTATTTT.

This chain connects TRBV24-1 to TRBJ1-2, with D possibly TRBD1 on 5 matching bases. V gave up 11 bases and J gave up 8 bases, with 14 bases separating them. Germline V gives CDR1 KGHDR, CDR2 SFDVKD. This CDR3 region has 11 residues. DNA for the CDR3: TGTGCCATACGGGACGGCGGGGGCTACACCTTC. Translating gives CAIRDGGGYTF.

CDR3 in amino acids: CATGRQGAYNEQFF. The CDR3 nucleotides read TGTGCCACCGGAAGACAGGGGGCGTACAATGAGCAGTTCTTC. The V gene is TRBV24-1, the J gene TRBJ2-1; 10 nucleotides align to TRBD1. The germline V gene has CDR1 KGHDR and CDR2 SFDVKD. The CDR3 extends over 14 amino acids. With V trimmed by 9 bases and J by 4 bases, 5 bases remained unmatched.

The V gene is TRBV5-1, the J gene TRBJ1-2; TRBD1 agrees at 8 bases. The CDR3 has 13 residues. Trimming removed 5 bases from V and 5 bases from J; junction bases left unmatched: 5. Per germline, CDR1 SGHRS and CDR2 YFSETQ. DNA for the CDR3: TGCGCCAGCAGTTTACAGGGGGAGTATGGCTACACCTTC. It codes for CASSLQGEYGYTF.

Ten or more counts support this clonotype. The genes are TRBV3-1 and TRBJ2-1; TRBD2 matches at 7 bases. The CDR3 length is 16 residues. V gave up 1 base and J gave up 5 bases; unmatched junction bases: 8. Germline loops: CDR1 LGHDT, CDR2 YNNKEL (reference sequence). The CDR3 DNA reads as TGTGCCAGCAGCCAAGGCGTAGCGGGCGTAAACAATGAGCAGTTCTTC. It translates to CASSQGVAGVNNEQFF.

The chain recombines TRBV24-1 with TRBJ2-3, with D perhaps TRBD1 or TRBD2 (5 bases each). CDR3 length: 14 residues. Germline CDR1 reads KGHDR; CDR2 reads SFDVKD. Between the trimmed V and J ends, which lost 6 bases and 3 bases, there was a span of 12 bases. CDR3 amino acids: CATSMFGGTDTQYF. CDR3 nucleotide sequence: TGTGCCACCAGTATGTTTGGGGGAACAGATACGCAGTATTTT.

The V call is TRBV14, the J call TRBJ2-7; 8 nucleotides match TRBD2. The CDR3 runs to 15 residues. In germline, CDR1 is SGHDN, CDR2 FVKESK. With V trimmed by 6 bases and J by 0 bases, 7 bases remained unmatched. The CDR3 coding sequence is TGTGCCAGCAGTCGCCAGCGGGAGAGCTCCTACGAGCAGTACTTC. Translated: CASSRQRESSYEQYF.

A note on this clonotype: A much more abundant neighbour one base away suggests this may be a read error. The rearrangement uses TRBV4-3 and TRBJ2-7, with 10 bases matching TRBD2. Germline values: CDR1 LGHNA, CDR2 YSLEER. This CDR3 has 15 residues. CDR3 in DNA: TGCACCAGCAGCCAAGCGGCTAGCGGGAGTTGGGAGCAGTACTTC. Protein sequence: CTSSQAASGSWEQYF.

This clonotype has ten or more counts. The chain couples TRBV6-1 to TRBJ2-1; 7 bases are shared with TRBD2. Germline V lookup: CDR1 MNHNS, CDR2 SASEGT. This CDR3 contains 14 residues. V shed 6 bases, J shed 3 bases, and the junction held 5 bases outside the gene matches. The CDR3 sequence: CASRLAGVYNEQFF. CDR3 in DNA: TGTGCCAGCAGATTAGCGGGTGTCTACAATGAGCAGTTCTTC.

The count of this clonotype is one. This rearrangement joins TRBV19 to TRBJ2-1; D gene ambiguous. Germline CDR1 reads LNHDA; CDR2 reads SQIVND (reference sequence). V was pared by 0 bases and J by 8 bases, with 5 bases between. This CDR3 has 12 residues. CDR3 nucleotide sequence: TGTGCCAGTAGTATAGATCTGTATGAGCAGTTCTTC. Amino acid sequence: CASSIDLYEQFF.

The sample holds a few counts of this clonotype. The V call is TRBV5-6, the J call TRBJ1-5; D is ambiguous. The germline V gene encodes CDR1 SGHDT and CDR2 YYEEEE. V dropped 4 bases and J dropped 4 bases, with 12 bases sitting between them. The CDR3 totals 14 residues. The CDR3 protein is CASSTRYQNQPQHF. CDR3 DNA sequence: TGTGCCAGCAGCACCAGGTACCAAAATCAGCCCCAGCATTTT.

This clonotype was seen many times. CDR3 DNA sequence: TGTGCCAGCAGTTTATCGTGGGCGGAGAACACTGAAGCTTTCTTT. Amino acids: CASSLSWAENTEAFF. This chain links TRBV27 with TRBJ1-1; no definite D call. Looked up from germline, CDR1 is MNHEY and CDR2 is SMNVEV (reference sequence). The CDR3 is 15 residues long. The V and J ends lost 0 bases and 1 base respectively, with 9 bases between them.

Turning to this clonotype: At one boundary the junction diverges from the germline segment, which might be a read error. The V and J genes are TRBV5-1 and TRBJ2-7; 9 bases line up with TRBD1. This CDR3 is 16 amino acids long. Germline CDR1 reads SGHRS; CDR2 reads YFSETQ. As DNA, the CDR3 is TGTGCCAGCAGCAAGTCCCGGGACAGGGAGACCTACGAGCAGTACTTC. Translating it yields CASSKSRDRETYEQYF.

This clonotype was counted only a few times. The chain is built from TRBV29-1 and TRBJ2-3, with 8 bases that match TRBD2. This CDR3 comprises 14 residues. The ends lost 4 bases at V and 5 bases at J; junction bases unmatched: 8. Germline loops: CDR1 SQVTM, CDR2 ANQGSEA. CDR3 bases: TGCAGCGTTGCTTGGCGGGAGGTTGGAGATACGCAGTATTTT. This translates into CSVAWREVGDTQYF.

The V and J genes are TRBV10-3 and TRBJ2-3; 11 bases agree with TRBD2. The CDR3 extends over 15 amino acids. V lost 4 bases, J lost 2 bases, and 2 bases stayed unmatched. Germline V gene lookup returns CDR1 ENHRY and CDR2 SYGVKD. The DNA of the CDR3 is TGTGCCATCAGTGGGGGACTAGCGGACACAGATACGCAGTATTTT. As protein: CAISGGLADTDTQYF.

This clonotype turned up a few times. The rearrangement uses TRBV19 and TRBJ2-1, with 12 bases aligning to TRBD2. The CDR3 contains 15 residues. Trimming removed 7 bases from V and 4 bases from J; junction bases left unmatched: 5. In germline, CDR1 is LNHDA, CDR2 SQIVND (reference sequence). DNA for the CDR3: TGTGCCAGTATTCGGACTAGCGGGGATTACAATGAGCAGTTCTTC. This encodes CASIRTSGDYNEQFF.

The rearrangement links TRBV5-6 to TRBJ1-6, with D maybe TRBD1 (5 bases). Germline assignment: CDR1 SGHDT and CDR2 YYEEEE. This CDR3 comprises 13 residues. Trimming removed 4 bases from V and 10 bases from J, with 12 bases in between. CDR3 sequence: CASSPPGGSPLHF. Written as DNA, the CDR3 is TGTGCCAGCAGCCCGCCCGGGGGGTCACCCCTCCACTTT.

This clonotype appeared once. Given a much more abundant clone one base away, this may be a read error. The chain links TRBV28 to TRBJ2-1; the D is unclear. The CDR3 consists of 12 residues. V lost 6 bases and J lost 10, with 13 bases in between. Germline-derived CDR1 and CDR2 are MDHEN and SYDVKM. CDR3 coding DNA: TGTGCCAGCAGGCCCGGGTCTAGAGAGCAGTTCTTC. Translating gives CASRPGSREQFF.

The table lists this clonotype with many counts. CDR3 residues: CASSFLQGSYEQYF. As DNA, the CDR3 is TGTGCCAGCAGTTTTCTACAGGGATCCTACGAGCAGTACTTC. The V gene is TRBV28, the J gene TRBJ2-7; D possibly corresponds to TRBD1 (6 bases). Trimming pared 3 bases from V and 1 base from J, leaving 10 bases between. Per germline, CDR1 MDHEN and CDR2 SYDVKM. There are 14 residues in the CDR3.

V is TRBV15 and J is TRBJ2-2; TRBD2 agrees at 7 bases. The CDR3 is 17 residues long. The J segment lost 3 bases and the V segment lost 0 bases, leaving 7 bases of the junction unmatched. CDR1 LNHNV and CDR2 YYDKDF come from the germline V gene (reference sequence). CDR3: CATSRDLREGDTGELFF. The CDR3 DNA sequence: TGTGCCACCAGCAGAGATCTGAGGGAGGGCGACACCGGGGAGCTGTTTTTT.

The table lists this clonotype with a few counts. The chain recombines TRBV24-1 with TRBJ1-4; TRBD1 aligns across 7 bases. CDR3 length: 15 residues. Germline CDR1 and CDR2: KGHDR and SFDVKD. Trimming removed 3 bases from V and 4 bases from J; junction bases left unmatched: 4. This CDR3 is CATSDTTGNNEKLFF. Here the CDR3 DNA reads TGTGCCACCAGTGATACGACAGGGAATAATGAAAAACTGTTTTTT.

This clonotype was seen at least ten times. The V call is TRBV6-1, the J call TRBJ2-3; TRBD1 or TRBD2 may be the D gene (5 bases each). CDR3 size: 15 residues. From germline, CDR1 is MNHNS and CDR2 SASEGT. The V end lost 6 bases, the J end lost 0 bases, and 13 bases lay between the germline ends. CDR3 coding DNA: TGTGCCAGCAGCCGCGGCCGGGACAGCACAGATACGCAGTATTTT. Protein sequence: CASSRGRDSTDTQYF.

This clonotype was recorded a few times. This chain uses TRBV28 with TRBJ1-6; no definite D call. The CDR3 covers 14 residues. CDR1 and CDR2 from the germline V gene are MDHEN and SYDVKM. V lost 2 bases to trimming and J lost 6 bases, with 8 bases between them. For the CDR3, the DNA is TGTGCCAGCAGTTTAGCTATGGCTAATTCACCCCTCCACTTT. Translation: CASSLAMANSPLHF.

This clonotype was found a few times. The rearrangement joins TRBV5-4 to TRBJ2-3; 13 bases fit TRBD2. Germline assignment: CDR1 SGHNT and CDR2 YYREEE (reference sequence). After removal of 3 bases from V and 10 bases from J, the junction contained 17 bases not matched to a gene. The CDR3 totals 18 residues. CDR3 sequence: CASSSPRTSGSTHPPQYF. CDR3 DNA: TGTGCCAGCAGCTCCCCCCGGACTAGCGGGAGCACCCACCCCCCGCAGTATTTT.

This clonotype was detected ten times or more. CDR3 DNA sequence: TGTGCCAGCATCAAGGGACAGGATGGTTACAATTCACCCCTCCACTTT. Its translation: CASIKGQDGYNSPLHF. The rearrangement joins TRBV6-1 to TRBJ1-6; 8 positions match TRBD1. CDR1 is MNHNS and CDR2 is SASEGT in the germline V gene. V dropped 7 bases and J dropped 7; count of bases not matched to a gene: 12. The CDR3 totals 16 residues.

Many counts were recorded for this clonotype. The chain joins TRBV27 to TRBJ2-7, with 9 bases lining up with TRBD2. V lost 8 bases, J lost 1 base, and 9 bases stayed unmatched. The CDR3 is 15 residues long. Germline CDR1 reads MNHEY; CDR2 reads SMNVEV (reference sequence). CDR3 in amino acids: CASALVAGVSYEQYF. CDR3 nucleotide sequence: TGTGCCAGCGCTTTGGTAGCGGGAGTTTCCTACGAGCAGTACTTC.

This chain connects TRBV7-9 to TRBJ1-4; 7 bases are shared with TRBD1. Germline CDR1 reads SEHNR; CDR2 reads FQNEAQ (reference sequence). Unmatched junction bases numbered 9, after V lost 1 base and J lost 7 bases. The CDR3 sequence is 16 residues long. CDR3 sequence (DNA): TGTGCCAGCAGCTTAGTAGGGGGCAGAGGATTTGAAAAACTGTTTTTT. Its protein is CASSLVGGRGFEKLFF.

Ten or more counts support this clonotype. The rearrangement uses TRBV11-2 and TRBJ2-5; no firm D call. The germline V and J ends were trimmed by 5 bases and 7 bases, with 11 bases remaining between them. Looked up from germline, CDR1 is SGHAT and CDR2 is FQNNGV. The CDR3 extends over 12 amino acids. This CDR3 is CASSPVPATQYF. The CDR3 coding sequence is TGTGCCAGCAGCCCCGTTCCGGCGACCCAGTACTTC.

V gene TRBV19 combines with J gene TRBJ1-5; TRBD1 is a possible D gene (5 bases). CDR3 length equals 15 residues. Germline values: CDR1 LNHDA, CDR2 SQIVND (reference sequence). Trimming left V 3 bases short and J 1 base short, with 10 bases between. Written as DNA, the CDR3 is TGTGCCAGTAGTATGGGCAGGGCAAGCAATCAGCCCCAGCATTTT. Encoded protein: CASSMGRASNQPQHF. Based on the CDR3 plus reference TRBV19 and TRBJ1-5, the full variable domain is DGGITQSPKYLFRKEGQNVTLSCEQNLNHDAMYWYRQDPGQGLRLIYYSQIVNDFQKGDIAEGYSVSREKKESFPLTVTSAQKNPTAFYLCASSMGRASNQPQHFGDGTRLSIL.

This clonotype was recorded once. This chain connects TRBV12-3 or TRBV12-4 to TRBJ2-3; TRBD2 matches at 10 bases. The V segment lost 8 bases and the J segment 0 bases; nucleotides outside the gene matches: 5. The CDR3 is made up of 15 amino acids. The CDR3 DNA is TGTGCCAGCCTAGCGGGAGAGTTTAGCACAGATACGCAGTATTTT. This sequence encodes CASLAGEFSTDTQYF.

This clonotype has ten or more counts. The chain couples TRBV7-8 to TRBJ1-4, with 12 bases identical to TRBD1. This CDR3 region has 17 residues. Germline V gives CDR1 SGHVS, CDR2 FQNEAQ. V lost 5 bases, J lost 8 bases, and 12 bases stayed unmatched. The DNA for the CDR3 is TGTGCCAGCAGCAGGGGACAGGGGGCGCGGAGGGAAGAAAAACTGTTTTTT. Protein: CASSRGQGARREEKLFF.